Each of the 10 T cell receptor beta chains below was sequenced from the same sample in a study of cytomegalovirus exposure and HLA in healthy donors. The PCR made use of 60 Vbeta and 13 Jbeta primers. Generated by immunoSEQ multiplex PCR, the TCRdb table keeps only in-frame clones and is missing some. The table lists around 150,000 clones, roughly 80% of them singletons. Source material: PBMCs. The receptor set was obtained from a woman in her twenties or thirties in good health and CMV-seropositive.

V is TRBV10-3 and J is TRBJ2-2, with 8 positions matching TRBD1. The CDR3 runs 14 residues. Germline lookup yields CDR1 ENHRY and CDR2 SYGVKD. J gave up 0 bases and V 10 bases, and 4 bases lay outside the gene matches. The CDR3 bases are TGTGCCACCCAGGACAGGGCGAACACCGGGGAGCTGTTTTTT. As protein: CATQDRANTGELFF.

This clone was counted between two and nine times. CDR3: CASSSGDHSYEQYF. Written as DNA, the CDR3 is TGTGCCAGCAGTTCGGGGGACCACTCCTACGAGCAGTACTTC. V and J are TRBV27 and TRBJ2-7; perhaps TRBD2 as D (6 bases). From germline, CDR1 is MNHEY and CDR2 SMNVEV (reference sequence). The V end was cut by 4 bases, the J end by 0 bases, with 10 bases between. CDR3 length equals 14 residues.

V gene TRBV6-6 combines with J gene TRBJ1-1; D perhaps matches TRBD1 (5 bases). CDR1 MNHNY and CDR2 SVGAGI come from the germline V gene (reference sequence). V gave up 6 bases and J gave up 1 base, with 9 bases separating them. The CDR3 is made up of 13 amino acids. CDR3 protein: CASSSTGNTEAFF. The CDR3 DNA reads as TGTGCCAGCAGCTCCACAGGGAACACTGAAGCTTTCTTT.

The chain links TRBV2 to TRBJ2-5; D is unclear. Germline V CDR1 and CDR2: SNHLY, FYNNEI. V was pared by 9 bases and J by 0 bases, with 11 bases between. The CDR3 extends over 13 amino acids. CDR3 protein: CARDDGYQETQYF. In DNA, the CDR3 is TGTGCCAGAGACGACGGGTACCAAGAGACCCAGTACTTC.

This clone has only one observation. The genes are TRBV7-3 and TRBJ2-6, with D perhaps TRBD1 (6 bases). This CDR3 has 14 residues. Trimming took off 4 bases at V and 3 bases at J, with 7 bases between the two ends. Per the germline V gene, CDR1 is SGHTA and CDR2 is FQGTGA. The CDR3 sequence: CASSSGVGANVLTF. CDR3 in DNA: TGTGCCAGCAGCTCAGGGGTTGGGGCCAACGTCCTGACTTTC.

This clone was observed a single time. This chain uses TRBV4-2 with TRBJ1-6; D may be TRBD1 (5 bases). Trimming pared 0 bases from V and 11 bases from J, leaving 14 bases between. Germline V CDR1 and CDR2: LGHNA, YNFKEQ. This CDR3 spans 15 amino acids. DNA of the CDR3: TGTGCCAGCAGCCAAGATGGGGGGGGGACCCCACCCCTCCACTTT. The encoded protein is CASSQDGGGTPPLHF.

This chain connects TRBV11-3 to TRBJ2-3; maybe TRBD1 (5 bases). V was clipped by 2 bases and J by 3 bases, with 15 bases between them. In germline, CDR1 is SGHNT, CDR2 YENEEA. There are 16 residues in the CDR3. CDR3 in amino acids: CASSLRPGKRTDTQYF. The CDR3 nucleotides read TGTGCCAGCAGCTTACGGCCAGGGAAACGGACAGATACGCAGTATTTT.

This chain connects TRBV28 to TRBJ1-2; D remains unclear. V lost 3 bases and J 8 bases, leaving 16 bases between the germline ends. CDR3 length: 14 amino acids. Germline V gives CDR1 MDHEN, CDR2 SYDVKM. CDR3 DNA sequence: TGTGCCAGCAGTTTTCGGTGGGGAGGCAACGGCTACACCTTC. Translation: CASSFRWGGNGYTF.

The sample holds one count of this clone. This sequence joins TRBV7-9 and TRBJ1-5; D is undetermined. V dropped 0 bases and J dropped 8 bases, with 8 bases sitting between them. The CDR3 sequence is 13 residues long. CDR1 is SEHNR, CDR2 FQNEAQ, per germline (reference sequence). The CDR3: CASSLAPSEPQHF. The CDR3 DNA follows: TGTGCCAGCAGCTTAGCTCCCTCGGAGCCCCAGCATTTT.

This clone was recorded a few times. The chain carries TRBV4-2 and TRBJ2-7, with D perhaps TRBD2 (6 bases). The CDR3 is 14 amino acids. From germline, CDR1 is LGHNA and CDR2 YNFKEQ. Trimming took off 0 bases at V and 4 bases at J, with 10 bases between the two ends. As DNA, the CDR3 is TGTGCCAGCAGCCAAGAAGTGCGGGGATACGAGCAGTACTTC. It codes for CASSQEVRGYEQYF.